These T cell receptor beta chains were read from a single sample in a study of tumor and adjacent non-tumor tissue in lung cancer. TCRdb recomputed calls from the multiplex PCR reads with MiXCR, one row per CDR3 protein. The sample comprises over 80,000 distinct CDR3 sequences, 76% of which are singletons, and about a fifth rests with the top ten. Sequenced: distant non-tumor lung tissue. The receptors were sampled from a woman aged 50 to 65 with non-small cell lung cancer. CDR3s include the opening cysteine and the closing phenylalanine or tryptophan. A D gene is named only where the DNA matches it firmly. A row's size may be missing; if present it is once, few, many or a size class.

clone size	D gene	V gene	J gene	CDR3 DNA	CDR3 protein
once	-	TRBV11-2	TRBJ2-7	TGTGCATGCAGCCGTGAGATGGGCGCCGAGCAGTACTTC	CACSREMGAEQYF
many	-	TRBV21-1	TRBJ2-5	TGTGCCAGCACTCTAAGGGCGACAGGGCGGCAAGAGACCCAGTACTTC	CASTLRATGRQETQYF
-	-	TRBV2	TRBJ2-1	TGTGCCAGCAGTGAGACTAGTAACTACAATGAGCAGTTCTTC	CASSETSNYNEQFF
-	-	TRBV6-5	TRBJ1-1	TGTGCCAGCATGCTACAAAAACCCCCCGGGGGCACTGAAGCCTTCTTT	CASMLQKPPGGTEAFF
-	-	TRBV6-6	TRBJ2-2	TGTGCCAGCAGTTACGGGGAGTACGTCGGGGATCTGTTTTTT	CASSYGEYVGDLFF
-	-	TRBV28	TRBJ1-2	TGTGACAGCTGTTTAGGGGGACATGGCTACACCTTC	CDSCLGGHGYTF
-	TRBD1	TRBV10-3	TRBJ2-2	TGTGCCATCAGTGCGCGACAGGGAAGCAGTACCTACACCGGGGAACTGTTTTTT	CAISARQGSSTYTGELFF
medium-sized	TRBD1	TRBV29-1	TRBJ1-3	TGCAGCGTTGAAAGCCCAGGCAGGGACAGTGGAAACACCATATATTTT	CSVESPGRDSGNTIYF
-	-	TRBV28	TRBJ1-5	TGTGCCAGCACTCCCCCCAAGGGTCCCCAGCATTTT	CASTPPKGPQHF
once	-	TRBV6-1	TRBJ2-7	TGTGCCGGCACTTGGGGCTACTACGAGCAGTACTTC	CAGTWGYYEQYF
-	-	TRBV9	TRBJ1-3	TGTGCCAGCAGCGCTCTCGGGGGGACCATATATTTT	CASSALGGTIYF
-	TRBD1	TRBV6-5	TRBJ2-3	TGTGCCAGGAGTTACGCCAGGGGGCAAGATACGCAGTATTTC	CARSYARGQDTQYF
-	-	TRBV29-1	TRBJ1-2	TGCAGCGTTGCGTCCCCCGCGGGAAAAGGGGGGAAAGGATGGGGCTACACCTTC	CSVASPAGKGGKGWGYTF
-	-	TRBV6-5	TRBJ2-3	TGTGCGAGCAGTTTCCAGCCTCTTTACAAAGCTACGCAGTATTTT	CASSFQPLYKATQYF
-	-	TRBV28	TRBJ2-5	TGTGTCACGGGGGAGCGAAACCGAGAGACCCAGTACTTC	CVTGERNRETQYF
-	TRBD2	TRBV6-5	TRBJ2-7	TGCGCCCGCAGCCATAGGGCTCTAGCGGGGGCCTACGAGCAGTACTTC	CARSHRALAGAYEQYF
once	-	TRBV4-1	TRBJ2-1	TGCACCAGCAGCCAAGTAGTGGCGAGTTCCTACAATGAGCAGTCCTTC	CTSSQVVASSYNEQSF
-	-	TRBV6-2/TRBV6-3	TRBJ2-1	TGTGCCAGTAGTTACCTCTCCTACAATGGGCAGTTCTTC	CASSYLSYNGQFF
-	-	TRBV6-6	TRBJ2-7	TGTGCCAACATGGGAAATGGGGTGCACGAGCAGTACTTC	CANMGNGVHEQYF
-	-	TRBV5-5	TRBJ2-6	TGTGCCAACAGCATGGAGACTGGGGCCAACGTCCTGACTTTC	CANSMETGANVLTF
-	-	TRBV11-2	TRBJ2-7	TGTGCCAGCAGCTTAGTCGAAAACTCCTACGAGCAGTACTTC	CASSLVENSYEQYF
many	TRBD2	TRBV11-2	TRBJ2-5	TGTGCCAGCAGCTTATCGGCAGGGACTACTATAGAGACCCAGTACTTC	CASSLSAGTTIETQYF
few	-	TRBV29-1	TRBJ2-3	TGCAGCGTTGAAATCGGCGAGGCGGGAACGAGCACAGATACCCAGTATTTT	CSVEIGEAGTSTDTQYF
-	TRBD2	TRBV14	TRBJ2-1	TGTACCAGCAGCCAAGAACGACTAGCGGGGGGGAAGTTCTTC	CTSSQERLAGGKFF
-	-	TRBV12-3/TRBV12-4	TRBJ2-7	TGTGACAGCCGAGAAGGGCTGTGGCAGTACTTC	CDSREGLWQYF
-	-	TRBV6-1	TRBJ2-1	TGTGCCAGCAGGAGGGAGGTGGGCAGTGAACACTTCTTC	CASRREVGSEHFF
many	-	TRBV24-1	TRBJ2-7	TGTGCCACCAGGGAAGAGCTCACCTACGAGCAGTACTTC	CATREELTYEQYF
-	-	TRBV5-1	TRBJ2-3	TGCGTCTGTAAAGCGGCATCAACCACAGATACGCAGTATTTT	CVCKAASTTDTQYF
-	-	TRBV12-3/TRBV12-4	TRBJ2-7	TGTGCAAGCAGTTTGGGGGGCAACAACGAGCAGTACTTC	CASSLGGNNEQYF
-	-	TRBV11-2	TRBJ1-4	TGTGCCTGCAGGGATCCGCATAAGGAAAAACTGTCTTTT	CACRDPHKEKLSF
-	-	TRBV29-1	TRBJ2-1	TGTAGCGATGTGCTAGTCTTAAATGAGCAGTTCTTC	CSDVLVLNEQFF
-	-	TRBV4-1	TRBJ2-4	TGCGCCAGCAGCCAAGAAGGGGGGAGAAGTAGCGCCAAAAACATTCAGTATTTC	CASSQEGGRSSAKNIQYF
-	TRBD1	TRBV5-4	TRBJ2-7	TGTGCCAGCAGCTTCCAGGGGGCGGAAGACCAGTACTTC	CASSFQGAEDQYF
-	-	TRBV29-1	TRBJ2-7	TGCAGAGTTGCGGCGGGAAATGGGATCGAGCAGTACTTC	CRVAAGNGIEQYF
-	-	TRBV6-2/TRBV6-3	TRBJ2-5	TGTGTCAGTAGAACACTAGGGGCCCAGTACTTC	CVSRTLGAQYF
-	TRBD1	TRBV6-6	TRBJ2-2	TGTGCCAGCAGTAACGTGCGGACAGGCGGTGTGAACACCGGGAAGCTGTTTTTT	CASSNVRTGGVNTGKLFF
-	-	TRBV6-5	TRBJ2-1	TGTGCCAACAGGCACGCCTCGGGGCAAGGGGGGGACAATGAGCAATTCTTC	CANRHASGQGGDNEQFF
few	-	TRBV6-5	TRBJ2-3	TGTGCCAGCAGTTCGGCTAGCGACCCCCCCAGCACAGATACGCAGTATTTT	CASSSASDPPSTDTQYF
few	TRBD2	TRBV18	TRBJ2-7	TGTGCCAACTCATGGGGGGGGACCGGCAGCTACGAGCAGTACTTC	CANSWGGTGSYEQYF
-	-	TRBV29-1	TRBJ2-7	TGCAGCGTCGAACAAGAACGCCCGTATGAGCAATACTTC	CSVEQERPYEQYF
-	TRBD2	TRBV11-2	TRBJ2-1	TGTGCTAGCAGCTTAGAATCTAGCGGGAATCATTATCAGTTCTTC	CASSLESSGNHYQFF
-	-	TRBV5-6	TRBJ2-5	TGTGCCAGCAGCTTGGTGCAGGTCTATGGGAAGACCCAGTACTTC	CASSLVQVYGKTQYF
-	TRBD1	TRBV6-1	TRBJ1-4	TGTGTCAGCAGTTTGGGACAGGGGGGAACAACTAATGAAAAACTGTTTTTT	CVSSLGQGGTTNEKLFF
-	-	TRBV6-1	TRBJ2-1	TGTGCCAGCCTTAGTTTAGGGGGTAATGAGCAGTTCTTC	CASLSLGGNEQFF
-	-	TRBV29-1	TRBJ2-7	TGCAGCGTCTCTAGCAGGTTCTTTGCCGAGCAGTACTTC	CSVSSRFFAEQYF
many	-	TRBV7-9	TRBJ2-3	TGTGCCAGCAGCTTAATATCGGGGGGCTCCCCAGATACGCAGTATTTT	CASSLISGGSPDTQYF
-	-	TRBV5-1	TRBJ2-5	TGCCCCAGCAGCCTATGGACGGCACAAGAGACCCAGTACTTC	CPSSLWTAQETQYF
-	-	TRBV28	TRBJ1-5	TGTGCCAGGAGCCCATCGGATCCGGGCCAGGGATTTGCCCAGCATTTT	CARSPSDPGQGFAQHF
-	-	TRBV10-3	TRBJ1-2	TGTGCCATCCGTAAGGGGGATGCCCGGTATAGGGGCTACACCTTC	CAIRKGDARYRGYTF
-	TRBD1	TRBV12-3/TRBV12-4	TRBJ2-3	TGTGCCAGCAGTTACGGGGACAGGGCCACGGATACGCAGTATTTT	CASSYGDRATDTQYF
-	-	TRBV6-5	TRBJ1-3	TGTGCCAGCAGTTACGTTCCTGTCTCTGGTAACAGCATATATTTT	CASSYVPVSGNSIYF
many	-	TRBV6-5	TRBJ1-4	TGTGCCAGCAGGGAATCAGGGCAGATCGGTGAAAAACTGTTTTTT	CASRESGQIGEKLFF
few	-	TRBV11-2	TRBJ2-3	TGTGCCAGCAGCTTAGAGGCTGGTGGTTCAGGAGCTTTT	CASSLEAGGSGAF
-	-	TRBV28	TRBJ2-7	TGTGCCAGCAGATCGCAGGGCTACGAGCAGTACTTC	CASRSQGYEQYF
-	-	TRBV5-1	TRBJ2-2	TGCGTCAGCAGCCTTCAACGCGGGTCCACCGGGGAGCTGTTTTTT	CVSSLQRGSTGELFF
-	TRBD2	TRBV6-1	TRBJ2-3	TGTGCCAACAGTGAGATCTTAGCGGGAGGGCGCGATACGCGGTATTTT	CANSEILAGGRDTRYF
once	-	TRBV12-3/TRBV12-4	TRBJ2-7	TGTGCCAGCAGCCCATACCACTGCAGTTCCTACGAGCAGTATTTC	CASSPYHCSSYEQYF
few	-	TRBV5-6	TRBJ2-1	TGTGCCAGCAGCTTTTTAATGGCGACCTTCTCCTACAATGAGCAGTTCTTC	CASSFLMATFSYNEQFF
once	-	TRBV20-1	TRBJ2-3	TGCACTGCTAGAGATATGGCTAGTACAGATACGCAGTATTTT	CTARDMASTDTQYF
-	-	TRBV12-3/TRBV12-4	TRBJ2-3	TGTGCCAGCAGCGACAACAATCAGCCCCAGTATTTT	CASSDNNQPQYF